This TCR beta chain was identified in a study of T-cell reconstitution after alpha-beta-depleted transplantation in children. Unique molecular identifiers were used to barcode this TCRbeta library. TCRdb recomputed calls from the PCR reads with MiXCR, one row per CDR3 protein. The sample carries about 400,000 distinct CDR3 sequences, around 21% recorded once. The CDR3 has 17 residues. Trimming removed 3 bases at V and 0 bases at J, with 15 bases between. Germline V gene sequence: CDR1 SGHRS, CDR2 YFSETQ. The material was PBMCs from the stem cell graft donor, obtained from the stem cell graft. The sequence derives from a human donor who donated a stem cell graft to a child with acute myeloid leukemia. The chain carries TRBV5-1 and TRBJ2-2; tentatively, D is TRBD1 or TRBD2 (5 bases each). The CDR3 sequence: CASSSGTSASNTGELFF. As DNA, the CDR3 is TGCGCCAGCAGCTCCGGGACCTCAGCATCGAACACCGGGGAGCTGTTTTTT. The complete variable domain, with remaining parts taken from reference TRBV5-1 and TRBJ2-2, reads KAGVTQTPRYLIKTRGQQVTLSCSPISGHRSVSWYQQTPGQGLQFLFEYFSETQRNKGNFPGRFSGRQFSNSRSEMNVSTLELGDSALYLCASSSGTSASNTGELFFGEGSRLTVL.